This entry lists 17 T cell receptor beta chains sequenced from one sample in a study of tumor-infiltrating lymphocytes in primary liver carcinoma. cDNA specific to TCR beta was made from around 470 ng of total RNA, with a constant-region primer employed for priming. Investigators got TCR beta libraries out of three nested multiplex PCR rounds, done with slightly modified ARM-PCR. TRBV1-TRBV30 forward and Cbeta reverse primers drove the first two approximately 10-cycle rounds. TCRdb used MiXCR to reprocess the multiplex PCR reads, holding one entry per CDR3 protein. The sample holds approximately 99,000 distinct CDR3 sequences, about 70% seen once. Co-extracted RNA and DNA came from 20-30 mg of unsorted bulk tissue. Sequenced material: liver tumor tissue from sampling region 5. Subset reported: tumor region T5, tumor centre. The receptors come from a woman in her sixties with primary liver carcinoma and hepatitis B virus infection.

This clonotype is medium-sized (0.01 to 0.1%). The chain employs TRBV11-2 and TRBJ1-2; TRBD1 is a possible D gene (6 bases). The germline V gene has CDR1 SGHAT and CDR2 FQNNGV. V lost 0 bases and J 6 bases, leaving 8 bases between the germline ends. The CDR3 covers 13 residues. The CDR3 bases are TGTGCCAGCAGCTTAGACAGGGGAGATGGCTACACCTTC. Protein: CASSLDRGDGYTF.

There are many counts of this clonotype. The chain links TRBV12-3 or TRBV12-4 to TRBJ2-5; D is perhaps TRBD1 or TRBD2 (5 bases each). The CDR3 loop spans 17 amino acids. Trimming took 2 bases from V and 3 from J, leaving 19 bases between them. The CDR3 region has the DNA TGTGCCAGCAGTTTAATGGGACGAGGGTTACGAAAAGAGACCCAGTACTTC. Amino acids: CASSLMGRGLRKETQYF.

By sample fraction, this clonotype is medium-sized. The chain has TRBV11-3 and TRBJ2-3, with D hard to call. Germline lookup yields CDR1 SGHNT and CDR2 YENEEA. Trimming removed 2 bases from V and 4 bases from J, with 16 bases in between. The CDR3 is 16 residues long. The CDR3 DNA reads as TGTGCCAGCAGCTTAAGCCGTGGCGGTCCCGCAGATACGCAGTATTTT. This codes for CASSLSRGGPADTQYF.

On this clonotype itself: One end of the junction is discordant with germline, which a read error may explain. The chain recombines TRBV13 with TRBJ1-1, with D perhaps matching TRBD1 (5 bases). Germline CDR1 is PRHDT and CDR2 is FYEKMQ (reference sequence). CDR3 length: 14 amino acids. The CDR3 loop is CATSFRRGSTEAFF. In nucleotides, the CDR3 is TGTGCCACCAGCTTCCGACGGGGGAGTACTGAAGCTTTCTTT.

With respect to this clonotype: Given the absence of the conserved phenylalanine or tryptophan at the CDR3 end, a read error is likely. As DNA, the CDR3 is TGCGCCAGCAGCCAAGATAGCGCTAGCGTCCTCCTCGCTGAGCAGTTCTTA. Translation: CASSQDSASVLLAEQFL. This chain links TRBV4-1 with TRBJ2-1; possible D gene TRBD2, 6 bases. The CDR3 spans 17 residues. CDR1 and CDR2 (germline): MGHRA, YSYEKL. With 0 bases removed from V and 9 bases from J, the gap between germline ends came to 21 bases.

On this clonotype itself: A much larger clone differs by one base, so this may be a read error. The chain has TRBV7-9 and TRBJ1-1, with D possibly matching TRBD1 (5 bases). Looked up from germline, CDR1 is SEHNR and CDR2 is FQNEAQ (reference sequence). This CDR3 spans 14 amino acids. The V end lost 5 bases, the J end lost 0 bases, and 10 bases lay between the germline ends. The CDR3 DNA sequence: TGTGCCAGCAGCCCCCAGACAGTGAACACTGAAGCTTTCTTT. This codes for CASSPQTVNTEAFF.

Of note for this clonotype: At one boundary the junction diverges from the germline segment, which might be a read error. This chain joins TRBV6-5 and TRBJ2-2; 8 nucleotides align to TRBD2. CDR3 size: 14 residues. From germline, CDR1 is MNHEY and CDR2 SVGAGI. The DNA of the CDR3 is TGTGCCAGCATGACTAGCGCCTACACCGGGGGGCTGTTTTTT. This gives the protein CASMTSAYTGGLFF.

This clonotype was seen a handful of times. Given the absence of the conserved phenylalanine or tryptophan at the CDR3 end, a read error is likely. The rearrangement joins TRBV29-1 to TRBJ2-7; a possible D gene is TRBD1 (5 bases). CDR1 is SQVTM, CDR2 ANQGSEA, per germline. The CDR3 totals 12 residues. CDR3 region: CSVAPGSYEQYL. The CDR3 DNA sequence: TGCAGTGTTGCCCCAGGGTCCTACGAGCAGTACTTA.

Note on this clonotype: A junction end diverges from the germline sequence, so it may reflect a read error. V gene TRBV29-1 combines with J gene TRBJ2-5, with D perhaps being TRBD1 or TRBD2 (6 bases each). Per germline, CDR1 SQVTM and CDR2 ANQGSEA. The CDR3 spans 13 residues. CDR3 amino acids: CSGRGQLQETRYF. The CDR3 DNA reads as TGCAGCGGGAGGGGACAATTACAAGAGACCCGGTACTTC.

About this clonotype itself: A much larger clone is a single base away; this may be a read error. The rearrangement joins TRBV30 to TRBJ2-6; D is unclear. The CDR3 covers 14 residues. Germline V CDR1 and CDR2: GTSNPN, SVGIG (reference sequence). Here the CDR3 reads CARSMPAGANVLTF. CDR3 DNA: TGTGCCCGGAGTATGCCCGCTGGGGCCAACGTCCTGACTTTC.

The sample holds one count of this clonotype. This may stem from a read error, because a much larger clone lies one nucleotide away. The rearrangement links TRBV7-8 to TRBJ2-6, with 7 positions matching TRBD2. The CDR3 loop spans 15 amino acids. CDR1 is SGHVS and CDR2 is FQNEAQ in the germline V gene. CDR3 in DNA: TGTGTCAGCAGCTTAGGGAGGGCTGGGGCCAACGTCCTGACTTTC. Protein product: CVSSLGRAGANVLTF.

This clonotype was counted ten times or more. The CDR3 DNA reads as TGTGCCAGCAGCTTAGGCGCAGCGGGAATAGAGTACTTC. It specifies CASSLGAAGIEYF. The chain couples TRBV7-9 to TRBJ2-7; 7 bases agree with TRBD2. Germline values: CDR1 SEHNR, CDR2 FQNEAQ (reference sequence). The J segment lost 11 bases and the V segment lost 1 base, leaving 8 bases of the junction unmatched. The CDR3 has 13 amino acids.

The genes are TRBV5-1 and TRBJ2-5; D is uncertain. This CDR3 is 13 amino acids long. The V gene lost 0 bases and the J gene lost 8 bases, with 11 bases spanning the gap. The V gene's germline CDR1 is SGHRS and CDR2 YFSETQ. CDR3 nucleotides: TGCGCCAGCAGCTTGGTGGGGATTGATACCCAGTACTTC. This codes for CASSLVGIDTQYF.

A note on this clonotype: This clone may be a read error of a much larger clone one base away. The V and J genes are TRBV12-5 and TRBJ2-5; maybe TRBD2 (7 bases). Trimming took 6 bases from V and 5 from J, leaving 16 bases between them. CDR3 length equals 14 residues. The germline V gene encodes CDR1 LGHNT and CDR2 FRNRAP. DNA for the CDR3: TGTGCTAGTGGCCAACGGGGGGCAGGGGAGACCCAGTACTTC. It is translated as CASGQRGAGETQYF.

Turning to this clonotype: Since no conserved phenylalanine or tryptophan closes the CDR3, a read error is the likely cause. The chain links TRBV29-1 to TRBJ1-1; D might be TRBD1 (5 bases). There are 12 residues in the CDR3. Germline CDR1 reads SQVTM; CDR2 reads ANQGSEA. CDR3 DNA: TGCAGCGTTGAAGAGGGGGTGACTGGAGCTTTCTTA. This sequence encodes CSVEEGVTGAFL.

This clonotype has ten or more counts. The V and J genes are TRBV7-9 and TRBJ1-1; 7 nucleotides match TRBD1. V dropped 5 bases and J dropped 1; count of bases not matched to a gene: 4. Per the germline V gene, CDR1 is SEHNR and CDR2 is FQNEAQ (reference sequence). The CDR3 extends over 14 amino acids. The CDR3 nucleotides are TGTGCCAGCAGCCCCCGGACAGGGAACACTGAAGCTTTCTTT. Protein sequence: CASSPRTGNTEAFF. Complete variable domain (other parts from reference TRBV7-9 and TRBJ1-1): DTGVSQNPRHKITKRGQNVTFRCDPISEHNRLYWYRQTLGQGPEFLTYFQNEAQLEKSRLLSDRFSAERPKGSFSTLEIQRTEQGDSAMYLCASSPRTGNTEAFFGQGTRLTVV.

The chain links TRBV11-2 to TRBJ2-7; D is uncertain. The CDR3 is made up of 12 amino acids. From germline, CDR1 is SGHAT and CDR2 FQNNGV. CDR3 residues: CVGSAGSYEQYF. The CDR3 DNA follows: TGTGTCGGCAGCGCAGGTTCCTACGAGCAGTACTTC.